This TCR beta chain stems from a study of technical replicates of blood from several donors. Measured with immunoSEQ multiplex PCR; TCRdb has only the in-frame clones, and not every one. The sample has approximately 76,000 clones, approximately 97% seen once; the top ten hold more than 0.15%. The CDR3 length is 13 residues. CDR1 and CDR2 from the germline V gene are MNHNS and SASEGT. V was clipped by 10 bases and J by 5 bases; unmatched bases: 10. The clonotype was recovered from a human donor in good health. The genes are TRBV6-1 and TRBJ2-5; 7 bases line up with TRBD1. Sequenced sample: T cells isolated from PBMCs. The DNA for the CDR3 is TGTGCCACCGGGACAGTGGGTGAGGAGACCCAGTACTTC. It translates to CATGTVGEETQYF.